The 17 T cell receptor beta chains below were found in one sample sequenced in a study of blood T cells in healthy people across ages. For the second PCR, which ran for 7 to 11 cycles, a sample-barcoded 5' primer and a J-beta primer mix were used. TCRdb passed the 5' RACE reads through MiXCR, listing each CDR3 protein once. The repertoire holds roughly 1.7 million distinct CDR3 sequences, with 30% to 35% as singletons. Sequenced material: blood. The receptors here all came from a woman in her 30s in good health.

J is TRBJ1-6 and V is TRBV2; D may be TRBD1 (5 bases). With 8 bases removed from V and 9 bases from J, the gap between germline ends came to 17 bases. There are 14 residues in the CDR3. CDR1 SNHLY and CDR2 FYNNEI come from the germline V gene. In DNA form, the CDR3 reads TGTGCCAGCCGGGACGTCGGAGAGGGTTCACCCCTCCACTTT. It yields the protein CASRDVGEGSPLHF.

In this sample, this clonotype turned up a few times. This chain connects TRBV3-1 to TRBJ2-3; D is perhaps TRBD1 or TRBD2 (5 bases each). CDR1 is LGHDT, CDR2 YNNKEL, per germline (reference sequence). The V and J ends lost 7 bases and 5 bases respectively, with 13 bases between them. The CDR3 loop spans 13 amino acids. In nucleotides, the CDR3 is TGTGCCAGCACCCCCACAGGACTAGATACGCAGTATTTT. Amino acid sequence: CASTPTGLDTQYF.

At least ten counts were recorded for this clonotype. The chain couples TRBV20-1 to TRBJ1-2, with a tentative D call TRBD1 (5 bases). CDR3 length: 13 residues. V lost 4 bases to trimming and J lost 6 bases, with 15 bases between them. The germline gives CDR1 DFQATT, CDR2 SNEGSKA (reference sequence). The CDR3 region is CSAKIGGGNGYTF. CDR3 in DNA: TGCAGTGCTAAGATCGGGGGTGGCAATGGCTACACCTTC.

J is TRBJ2-7 and V is TRBV20-1; TRBD2 might be the D (7 bases). The germline V and J ends were trimmed by 5 bases and 5 bases, with 22 bases remaining between them. This CDR3 region has 15 residues. The germline V gene has CDR1 DFQATT and CDR2 SNEGSKA (reference sequence). The CDR3, as DNA: TGCAGTGCTCATGGGGGGGCGGAGGCCCTCAACGAGCAGTACTTC. Translation: CSAHGGAEALNEQYF.

This clonotype has a count of ten or more. The chain links TRBV6-5 to TRBJ2-1; no reliable D call. The CDR3 contains 12 residues. Germline assignment: CDR1 MNHEY and CDR2 SVGAGI. The V end was cut by 0 bases, the J end by 14 bases, with 11 bases between. The CDR3 is CASSYSSGDEFF. CDR3 in DNA: TGTGCCAGCAGTTACTCGAGTGGAGACGAGTTCTTC.

The rearrangement uses TRBV28 and TRBJ2-1; 10 bases are shared with TRBD2. From germline, CDR1 is MDHEN and CDR2 SYDVKM. This CDR3 has 15 residues. J gave up 7 bases and V 10 bases, and 13 bases lay outside the gene matches. This CDR3 is CANRSGLAMLNEQFF. CDR3 sequence (DNA): TGTGCCAACAGATCGGGACTAGCGATGTTAAATGAGCAGTTCTTC.

This sequence joins TRBV15 and TRBJ2-1, with D uncertain. The V and J ends lost 3 bases and 4 bases respectively, with 4 bases between them. CDR1 and CDR2 from the germline V gene are LNHNV and YYDKDF (reference sequence). The CDR3 loop spans 12 amino acids. CDR3 sequence (DNA): TGTGCCACCAGCAGGATATACAATGAGCAGTTCTTC. Translating gives CATSRIYNEQFF.

About this clonotype itself: It may be a read error: a sequence one base away is much more abundant. The rearrangement uses TRBV5-1 and TRBJ2-1; tentative D call: TRBD2 (5 bases). Germline loops: CDR1 SGHRS, CDR2 YFSETQ. There are 13 residues in the CDR3. The CDR3 sequence is CAGSLSGRDEQFF. The DNA for the CDR3 is TGCGCCGGCAGCTTGTCGGGAAGGGATGAGCAGTTCTTC.

The rearrangement uses TRBV21-1 and TRBJ2-1; TRBD2 reflects the table's D call only, with no check against the DNA. TRBV21-1 is deemed a pseudogene. The CDR3 loop spans 15 amino acids. The CDR3 is CASSPDWRDSNMQFF. The CDR3 region has the DNA TGTGCCAGCAGCCCTGATTGGAGGGACTCAAACATGCAGTTCTTC.

The chain uses TRBV20-1 and TRBJ2-1; TRBD2 matches 7 bases. Germline lookup yields CDR1 DFQATT and CDR2 SNEGSKA (reference sequence). The V gene end was trimmed by 3 bases and the J gene end by 1 base; junction bases not matched to a gene: 9. The CDR3 has 16 residues. The DNA for the CDR3 is TGCAGTGCTAGGGTGGGGGAGGGCCGTTCCTACAATGAGCAGTTCTTC. Translating it yields CSARVGEGRSYNEQFF.

This chain uses TRBV12-3 or TRBV12-4 with TRBJ2-5, with TRBD2 matching 9 bases. The CDR3 is 18 amino acids. With 5 bases clipped from V and 5 bases from J, the junction kept 18 bases outside the gene matches. DNA of the CDR3: TGTGCCAGCAGTCCAGGGGTCTCGGTTAGCGGGAGCCAGGAGACCCAGTACTTC. Its protein is CASSPGVSVSGSQETQYF.

The chain couples TRBV4-1 to TRBJ1-5, with TRBD1 as a possible D gene (6 bases). With 4 bases removed from V and 5 bases from J, the gap between germline ends came to 15 bases. The CDR3 extends over 15 amino acids. The germline CDR1 and CDR2 sequences are MGHRA and YSYEKL. The CDR3: CASSRSGDSDQPQHF. The CDR3 nucleotides are TGCGCCAGCAGCCGGTCAGGGGATTCGGATCAGCCCCAGCATTTT.

The chain joins TRBV10-2 to TRBJ2-7; the D gene is possibly TRBD1 (5 bases). V was trimmed by 2 bases and J by 6 bases, leaving 11 bases between them. This CDR3 has 13 residues. Looked up from germline, CDR1 is WSHSY and CDR2 is SAAADI. In nucleotides, the CDR3 is TGCGCCAGCAGTGAGCCGCCAAGGGGCGAGCAGTACTTC. Protein product: CASSEPPRGEQYF.

This clonotype has just a few counts. V gene TRBV12-3 or TRBV12-4 combines with J gene TRBJ2-7, with D hard to call. Trimming stripped 4 bases from V and 3 bases from J, with 7 bases between. The CDR3 spans 12 residues. The CDR3 sequence: CASSSYGYEQYF. CDR3 DNA: TGTGCCAGCAGTTCGTACGGCTACGAGCAGTACTTC.

This rearrangement joins TRBV20-1 to TRBJ1-1; 7 bases fit TRBD1. Germline V gene data show CDR1 as DFQATT and CDR2 as SNEGSKA (reference sequence). The CDR3 is 16 residues long. V gave up 0 bases and J gave up 0 bases; unmatched junction bases: 7. The CDR3 DNA is TGCAGTGCTAGAGAGGGGGGACAGCCCATGAACACTGAAGCTTTCTTT. The encoded protein is CSAREGGQPMNTEAFF.

Points on this clonotype: Relative to the germline gene, one junction end is altered; a read error may explain this. The rearrangement links TRBV6-6 to TRBJ2-6; no clear D. This CDR3 region has 12 residues. Germline V lookup: CDR1 MNHNY, CDR2 SVGAGI (reference sequence). The CDR3 DNA sequence: TGTGCCAGCACCTCCACGGCGAACACTGAAGCTTTC. As protein: CASTSTANTEAF.

The chain has TRBV18 and TRBJ2-7, with D perhaps matching TRBD2 (6 bases). The CDR3 totals 14 residues. Germline CDR1 is KGHSH and CDR2 is LQKENI. V lost 10 bases to trimming and J lost 0 bases, with 16 bases between them. The CDR3 is CANSAGISSYEQYF. CDR3 DNA sequence: TGTGCCAACTCCGCGGGGATTTCCTCCTACGAGCAGTACTTC.